Each of the 32 T cell receptor beta chains below was sequenced from the same sample in a study of cytomegalovirus exposure and HLA in healthy donors. The study ran its PCR with 60 Vbeta and 13 Jbeta primers. Libraries were prepared by immunoSEQ multiplex PCR; TCRdb keeps only in-frame clonotypes and omits some of them. There are fewer than 200,000 clones in the sample; roughly four fifths occur only once, and 0.65% to 0.95% lies in the top ten. Sequencing was done on a sample of PBMCs. The source of these receptors is a female donor in good health and CMV-seronegative.

The chain joins TRBV6-5 to TRBJ1-2; possible D gene TRBD1, 5 bases. Germline loops: CDR1 MNHEY, CDR2 SVGAGI. V lost 5 bases and J 7 bases, leaving 14 bases between the germline ends. This CDR3 has 13 residues. The DNA of the CDR3 is TGTGCCAGCAGTAACCAGGGTCCCTTTGGCTACACCTTC. Protein: CASSNQGPFGYTF.

The V and J genes are TRBV19 and TRBJ1-3; D gene uncertain. V lost 8 bases to trimming and J lost 4 bases, with 9 bases between them. CDR1 and CDR2 from the germline V gene are LNHDA and SQIVND (reference sequence). This CDR3 spans 12 amino acids. The CDR3 protein is CASVGGGNTIYF. The CDR3 region has the DNA TGTGCCAGTGTCGGCGGCGGAAACACCATATATTTT.

This chain uses TRBV9 with TRBJ2-7; the match to TRBD2 covers 8 bases. This CDR3 contains 19 residues. Per germline, CDR1 SGDLS and CDR2 YYNGEE. The V and J ends lost 0 bases and 2 bases, in that order; junction bases with no gene match: 16. The CDR3 DNA reads as TGTGCCAGCAGCGTAGCGGGGGGGGACGGGCCCCCCCTCCCCTACGAGCAGTACTTC. Translated: CASSVAGGDGPPLPYEQYF.

This chain connects TRBV28 to TRBJ2-7; D perhaps matches TRBD2 (6 bases). Germline V gives CDR1 MDHEN, CDR2 SYDVKM. Trimming shortened V by 7 bases and J by 1 base, and 8 bases separated the two germline ends. The CDR3 runs to 12 residues. This CDR3 is CASIAASYEQYF. CDR3 in DNA: TGTGCCAGCATAGCGGCGTCCTACGAGCAGTACTTC. Supplemented by reference TRBV28 and TRBJ2-7, the full variable domain reads DVKVTQSSRYLVKRTGEKVFLECVQDMDHENMFWYRQDPGLGLRLIYFSYDVKMKEKGDIPEGYSVSREKKERFSLILESASTNQTSMYLCASIAASYEQYFGPGTRLTVT.

The gene calls are TRBV7-3 and TRBJ2-1; 10 bases are shared with TRBD2. V was clipped by 2 bases and J by 9 bases; unmatched bases: 10. The CDR3 length is 16 residues. Per germline, CDR1 SGHTA and CDR2 FQGTGA. The CDR3 coding sequence is TGTGCCAGCAGCTTAGAAGCGGGGGGGCCCTTAGGTGAGCAGTTCTTC. Its protein is CASSLEAGGPLGEQFF.

The rearrangement uses TRBV28 and TRBJ2-1; tentative D call: TRBD2 (6 bases). The CDR3 is 14 residues long. Trimming pared 3 bases from V and 3 bases from J, leaving 9 bases between. The germline CDR1 and CDR2 sequences are MDHEN and SYDVKM. The CDR3 region has the DNA TGTGCCAGCAGTTTCGGGCGGGACTACAATGAGCAGTTCTTC. Its protein product is CASSFGRDYNEQFF.

Only a few counts were recorded for this clone. The chain joins TRBV4-1 to TRBJ1-1; possible D gene TRBD1, 5 bases. Trimming cost V 1 base and J 8 bases, with 17 bases left between them. From germline, CDR1 is MGHRA and CDR2 YSYEKL. The CDR3 covers 15 residues. The CDR3: CASSQVPSQGPEAFF. The CDR3, as DNA: TGCGCCAGCAGCCAAGTCCCTAGTCAGGGTCCCGAAGCTTTCTTT.

This sequence joins TRBV10-3 and TRBJ2-5; 13 positions agree with TRBD2. The CDR3 extends over 18 amino acids. Losses at the gene ends were 3 bases for V and 5 bases for J; bases not matched to a gene: 12. Germline V gene data show CDR1 as ENHRY and CDR2 as SYGVKD. The CDR3 DNA reads as TGTGCCATCAGTGATCCCGGACTAGCGGGGGTCAGAACGGAGACCCAGTACTTC. As protein: CAISDPGLAGVRTETQYF.

This clone was seen a handful of times. This chain uses TRBV19 with TRBJ2-1; 11 bases match TRBD2. The trim removed 0 bases at V and 5 bases at J, leaving 15 bases unmatched. The CDR3 consists of 20 residues. The germline V gene encodes CDR1 LNHDA and CDR2 SQIVND (reference sequence). The CDR3 bases are TGTGCCAGTAGTATAGATCCCCTAGCGGGGGGCTTTCTACGGGACAATGAGCAGTTCTTC. Its translation is CASSIDPLAGGFLRDNEQFF.

The V call is TRBV6-6, the J call TRBJ1-5, with a tentative D call TRBD1 (5 bases). This CDR3 has 13 amino acids. V was shortened by 6 bases and J by 2 bases, with 8 bases between the two germline ends. CDR1 is MNHNY and CDR2 is SVGAGI in the germline V gene (reference sequence). CDR3 amino acids: CASSAQGNQPQHF. CDR3 in DNA: TGTGCCAGCAGCGCACAGGGCAATCAGCCCCAGCATTTT.

The V and J genes are TRBV2 and TRBJ1-5; D gene uncertain. The CDR3 is 14 residues long. The V end lost 6 bases, the J end lost 6 bases, and 15 bases lay between the germline ends. CDR1 is SNHLY and CDR2 is FYNNEI in the germline V gene. CDR3 bases: TGTGCCAGCAGGGATGACATTTTAGGTCAGCCCCAGCATTTT. The encoded protein is CASRDDILGQPQHF.

As DNA, the CDR3 is TGTGCCAGCAGTTTATCGTACCGAGGGTCCGAGCAGTACTTC. This encodes CASSLSYRGSEQYF. The V gene is TRBV28, the J gene TRBJ2-7, with D possibly being TRBD2 (5 bases). The CDR3 contains 14 residues. The germline CDR1 and CDR2 sequences are MDHEN and SYDVKM. The V and J ends lost 1 base and 6 bases respectively, with 13 bases between them. The full variable domain, rest sourced from reference TRBV28 and TRBJ2-7, is DVKVTQSSRYLVKRTGEKVFLECVQDMDHENMFWYRQDPGLGLRLIYFSYDVKMKEKGDIPEGYSVSREKKERFSLILESASTNQTSMYLCASSLSYRGSEQYFGPGTRLTVT.

Comment on this clone: The junction departs from the called germline gene at one end, perhaps through a read error. The V gene is TRBV6-4, the J gene TRBJ2-6; 9 positions agree with TRBD2. Germline V gene lookup returns CDR1 MRHNA and CDR2 SNTAGT. The CDR3 consists of 17 residues. DNA for the CDR3: TGTGCCACCCGAAGGACTAGCGACACCTCTGGGGCCAACGGCCTGACTTTC. Amino acids: CATRRTSDTSGANGLTF.

The chain couples TRBV7-2 to TRBJ2-1; 10 bases match TRBD1. Germline V lookup: CDR1 SGHTA, CDR2 FQGNSA. The V and J ends lost 1 base and 16 bases, in that order; junction bases with no gene match: 7. CDR3 length: 13 amino acids. As DNA, the CDR3 is TGTGCCAGCAGCTTAGATCCGGGACAGGGGTTATTCTTC. This encodes CASSLDPGQGLFF.

The chain carries TRBV20-1 and TRBJ1-2, with unresolved D. The CDR3 totals 9 residues. In germline, CDR1 is DFQATT, CDR2 SNEGSKA (reference sequence). In DNA, the CDR3 is TGCAGGCCTAAGGAGGGCCACACCTTC. Translated: CRPKEGHTF.

The chain combines TRBV7-2 with TRBJ1-2, with 7 bases aligning to TRBD1. This CDR3 contains 14 residues. CDR1 SGHTA and CDR2 FQGNSA come from the germline V gene. Trimming took 5 bases from V and 0 from J; bases not matched to a gene: 3. CDR3 nucleotides: TGTGCCAGCAGCCTACAGGGGACTAACTATGGCTACACCTTC. Its translation is CASSLQGTNYGYTF.

V gene TRBV28 combines with J gene TRBJ1-5, with D perhaps matching TRBD1 (6 bases). The CDR3 has 16 residues. The ends were cut back, 6 bases at V and 6 bases at J, with 21 bases in the middle. Germline loops: CDR1 MDHEN, CDR2 SYDVKM. CDR3 protein: CASSPPGSLGGQPQHF. CDR3 DNA sequence: TGTGCCAGCAGCCCGCCTGGCAGCTTAGGGGGTCAGCCCCAGCATTTT.

The V gene is TRBV6-5, the J gene TRBJ1-1, with 11 bases that match TRBD1. The CDR3 spans 15 residues. The J segment lost 3 bases and the V segment lost 6 bases, leaving 6 bases of the junction unmatched. CDR1 is MNHEY and CDR2 is SVGAGI in the germline V gene. The CDR3 DNA follows: TGTGCCAGCAGGGACCCGGGACAGGGGGACACTGAAGCTTTCTTT. As protein: CASRDPGQGDTEAFF.

In DNA form, the CDR3 reads TGTGCCAGCAGTTATCGGGGTGACCGAGAGACCCAGTACTTC. It yields the protein CASSYRGDRETQYF. This chain joins TRBV6-5 and TRBJ2-5; weak D call: TRBD2 (5 bases). Germline V gives CDR1 MNHEY, CDR2 SVGAGI. Trimming shortened V by 3 bases and J by 4 bases, and 12 bases separated the two germline ends. The CDR3 length is 14 residues.

The rearrangement links TRBV5-6 to TRBJ2-7; 8 bases align to TRBD1. Trimming at V came to 0 bases and at J to 4 bases, leaving 3 bases not matched to a gene. The CDR3 totals 14 residues. CDR1 and CDR2 (germline): SGHDT, YYEEEE. CDR3 residues: CASSLAGTGYEQYF. In DNA, the CDR3 is TGTGCCAGCAGCTTGGCGGGGACAGGATACGAGCAGTACTTC.

This chain uses TRBV27 with TRBJ2-7; 10 bases are a match to TRBD1. CDR3 length: 15 residues. V lost 6 bases, J lost 4 bases, and 9 bases stayed unmatched. The germline V gene has CDR1 MNHEY and CDR2 SMNVEV (reference sequence). CDR3 coding DNA: TGTGCCAGCAGAGACGCTGACAGGGGGCGGTACGAGCAGTACTTC. Its translation is CASRDADRGRYEQYF.

The V and J genes are TRBV19 and TRBJ1-1, with a possible D match to TRBD1 (6 bases). Germline lookup yields CDR1 LNHDA and CDR2 SQIVND (reference sequence). This CDR3 is built from 15 residues. Trimming pared 4 bases from V and 5 bases from J, leaving 17 bases between. CDR3 sequence reads: CASSTPRGQKTEAFF. CDR3 nucleotide sequence: TGTGCCAGTAGTACCCCCAGGGGTCAGAAAACTGAAGCTTTCTTT.

This sequence joins TRBV7-2 and TRBJ1-4; a possible D gene is TRBD1 (6 bases). V shed 1 base and J shed 3 bases, with 12 bases lying between them. The CDR3 runs to 16 residues. Germline V gene sequence: CDR1 SGHTA, CDR2 FQGNSA. CDR3 coding DNA: TGTGCCAGCAGCTTAGGGGGGCAGGGGTCTAATGAAAAACTGTTTTTT. Its translation: CASSLGGQGSNEKLFF.

The chain joins TRBV6-5 to TRBJ2-5, with a weak D call TRBD1 (5 bases). The CDR3 runs to 12 residues. V was trimmed by 5 bases and J by 2 bases, leaving 6 bases between them. The germline gives CDR1 MNHEY, CDR2 SVGAGI. The CDR3 DNA sequence: TGTGCCAGCAGTGACAGTCAAGAGACCCAGTACTTC. This sequence encodes CASSDSQETQYF.

The chain employs TRBV19 and TRBJ1-2, with TRBD1 identical over 8 bases. This CDR3 has 11 amino acids. V was pared by 5 bases and J by 11 bases, with 4 bases of the junction left unmatched. Germline CDR1 reads LNHDA; CDR2 reads SQIVND (reference sequence). The CDR3 here is CASSARQGYTF. CDR3 sequence (DNA): TGTGCCAGTAGTGCCCGACAGGGGTACACCTTC.

This chain uses TRBV7-9 with TRBJ2-2; weak D call: TRBD2 (6 bases). The CDR3 consists of 15 residues. With 1 base removed from V and 6 bases from J, the gap between germline ends came to 12 bases. Germline V gene data show CDR1 as SEHNR and CDR2 as FQNEAQ (reference sequence). The CDR3 spells CASSLGGGVSGELFF. The CDR3 DNA follows: TGTGCCAGCAGCTTAGGAGGCGGGGTCTCCGGGGAGCTGTTTTTT.

The gene calls are TRBV19 and TRBJ2-1; perhaps TRBD2 as D (6 bases). The CDR3 extends over 14 amino acids. V was cut by 5 bases and J by 6 bases, with 14 bases left in between. CDR1 LNHDA and CDR2 SQIVND come from the germline V gene (reference sequence). The CDR3 reads CASSWGRSGNEQFF. DNA for the CDR3: TGTGCCAGTAGTTGGGGGAGGAGCGGCAATGAGCAGTTCTTC.

This sequence joins TRBV11-2 and TRBJ2-7; 7 bases are a match to TRBD1. CDR1 and CDR2 (germline): SGHAT, FQNNGV. The CDR3 consists of 15 residues. Trimming removed 1 base from V and 2 bases from J; junction bases left unmatched: 5. The CDR3 DNA sequence: TGTGCCAGCAGCTTAGGCCGACAGGGCGCCTACGAGCAGTACTTC. Translated: CASSLGRQGAYEQYF.

This chain connects TRBV5-4 to TRBJ2-1; TRBD2 matches 12 bases. V gave up 4 bases and J gave up 8 bases; unmatched junction bases: 10. This CDR3 has 16 residues. Germline V gives CDR1 SGHNT, CDR2 YYREEE (reference sequence). CDR3 DNA sequence: TGTGCCAGCAGCCAAAGACTAGCGGGAGATAGGCATGAGCAGTTCTTC. It yields the protein CASSQRLAGDRHEQFF.

The chain couples TRBV19 to TRBJ2-1; TRBD2 aligns across 10 bases. Germline-derived CDR1 and CDR2 are LNHDA and SQIVND (reference sequence). J was trimmed by 10 bases and V by 3 bases; bases with no gene match: 9. This CDR3 has 15 amino acids. The CDR3 DNA reads TGTGCCAGTAGTATTATGAGCGGGGGGGGTAGCGAGCAGTTCTTC. This gives the protein CASSIMSGGGSEQFF.

J is TRBJ2-1 and V is TRBV5-1, with 7 bases that match TRBD2. The CDR3 spans 15 residues. The germline V gene has CDR1 SGHRS and CDR2 YFSETQ. The ends lost 2 bases at V and 7 bases at J; junction bases unmatched: 9. The CDR3 nucleotides are TGCGCCAGCAGCTTCTCACTAGCGTCTAGAAATGAGCAGTTCTTC. The encoded protein is CASSFSLASRNEQFF.

The chain joins TRBV28 to TRBJ2-3; the match to TRBD2 covers 8 bases. Trimming removed 6 bases from V and 4 bases from J; junction bases left unmatched: 9. This CDR3 comprises 15 residues. Germline CDR1 MDHEN, CDR2 SYDVKM. This CDR3 reads CASSQPGLGADTQYF. CDR3 bases: TGTGCCAGCAGCCAGCCGGGACTAGGGGCAGATACGCAGTATTTT.